Listed below are T cell receptor beta chains from one sample, sequenced in a study of T cell responses to AZD1222 COVID-19 vaccine. The method was immunoSEQ multiplex PCR; TCRdb's version includes in-frame clones alone and lacks a portion of them. The sample has around 130,000 clones, over 90% seen once. The sequencing here drew on peripheral blood, taken on day 0 of AZD1222 vaccination. The receptors were sampled from an adult in good health. The CDR3 runs from the conserved cysteine through the conserved F or W. D genes are given only for firm matches. Some rows mark clone size as missing; the rest say once, few, many or name a class of expanded clone.

V	size	D	J	CDR3	DNA
TRBV19	-	-	TRBJ2-5	CASSPRLSRAQETQYF	TGTGCCAGTAGTCCTCGACTTAGTCGGGCCCAAGAGACCCAGTACTTC
TRBV30	-	TRBD1	TRBJ1-2	CAWNRGIRDRLLLLEGYTF	TGTGCCTGGAACAGGGGGATTCGGGACAGACTTTTACTTTTAGAAGGCTACACCTTC
TRBV18	-	-	TRBJ2-7	CASSQDGYEQYF	TGTGCCAGCTCACAGGACGGCTACGAGCAGTACTTC
TRBV7-9	few	-	TRBJ1-6	CASSRGHLSSPLHF	TGTGCCAGCAGCCGGGGACACTTAAGTTCACCCCTCCACTTT
TRBV19	-	-	TRBJ2-3	CATSLRSTGTDTQYF	TGTGCCACCTCGTTAAGGAGCACGGGCACAGATACGCAGTATTTT
TRBV7-9	-	-	TRBJ1-1	CASSMWAGPSNTEAFF	TGTGCCAGCAGTATGTGGGCCGGGCCATCGAACACTGAAGCTTTCTTT
TRBV24-1	-	TRBD1	TRBJ2-3	CATGQAKRDTQYF	TGTGCCACCGGACAGGCTAAGAGAGATACGCAGTATTTT
TRBV19	-	-	TRBJ1-2	CASSRGDYGYTF	TGTGCCAGTTCCAGGGGTGACTATGGCTACACCTTC
TRBV7-9	-	-	TRBJ1-6	CASSLVGIDSPLHF	TGTGCCAGCAGCTTAGTAGGTATCGATTCACCCCTCCACTTT
TRBV11-2	-	TRBD2	TRBJ2-7	CASSPRTSGLYEQYF	TGTGCCAGCAGCCCGAGGACTAGCGGGTTGTATGAGCAGTACTTC
TRBV12-3/TRBV12-4	-	TRBD1	TRBJ2-5	CASSRQGETQYF	TGTGCCAGCAGCAGACAGGGGGAGACCCAGTACTTC
TRBV5-1	-	-	TRBJ1-6	CASTTRGGSNSPLHF	TGCGCCAGCACCACGCGGGGGGGTTCCAATTCACCCCTCCACTTT
TRBV7-9	-	TRBD1	TRBJ1-1	CASSPQGALMNTEAFF	TGTGCCAGCAGCCCCCAGGGGGCCCTTATGAACACTGAAGCTTTCTTT
TRBV9	-	-	TRBJ2-1	CASSEGDIRPNEQFF	TGTGCCAGCAGCGAAGGGGACATTAGGCCCAATGAGCAGTTCTTC
TRBV6-5	-	-	TRBJ2-7	CASSSPRAYHYEQYF	TGTGCCAGCAGTTCCCCCCGGGCCTACCACTACGAGCAGTACTTC
TRBV28	-	TRBD2	TRBJ2-1	CASSPGIAGGPEQEQFF	TGTGCCAGCAGCCCTGGGATAGCGGGAGGGCCCGAGCAGGAGCAGTTCTTC
TRBV10-3	-	-	TRBJ2-3	CAISGFVQRPDTQYF	TGTGCCATCAGTGGGTTCGTACAACGCCCAGATACGCAGTATTTT
TRBV23-1	-	-	TRBJ2-7	CAIPREGRYEQYF	TGCGCCATCCCTCGAGAGGGTCGCTACGAGCAGTACTTC
TRBV5-4	-	TRBD1	TRBJ1-2	CASSPGTGDIYGYTF	TGTGCCAGCAGCCCCGGGACAGGCGACATCTATGGCTACACCTTC
TRBV4-1	-	TRBD2	TRBJ2-3	CASSQSWASGSRGTDTQYF	TGCGCCAGCAGCCAATCTTGGGCTAGCGGGAGTCGCGGCACAGATACGCAGTATTTT
TRBV5-1	-	TRBD1	TRBJ2-5	CASRPEGGAGETQYF	TGCGCCAGCAGGCCCGAAGGGGGCGCCGGGGAGACCCAGTACTTC
TRBV6-2/TRBV6-3	-	TRBD1	TRBJ1-1	CASSQTGANTEAFF	TGTGCCAGCAGTCAAACAGGGGCGAACACTGAAGCTTTCTTT
TRBV28	-	TRBD2	TRBJ2-3	CASSHRTSGGPDTQYF	TGTGCCAGCAGTCATCGGACTAGCGGGGGTCCAGATACGCAGTATTTT
TRBV2	-	TRBD2	TRBJ2-1	CASSTGLAGEQFF	TGTGCCAGCTCGACCGGACTAGCGGGTGAGCAGTTCTTC
TRBV7-9	-	-	TRBJ2-5	CASSSPDYWYQETQYF	TGTGCCAGCAGCTCCCCTGACTATTGGTACCAAGAGACCCAGTACTTC
TRBV6-5	once	-	TRBJ1-2	CASSYSGVGDLGYTF	TGTGCCAGCAGTTACAGCGGGGTAGGGGACCTTGGCTACACCTTC
TRBV24-1	-	TRBD1	TRBJ2-1	CATSDFGQGAGNEQFF	TGTGCCACCAGTGATTTTGGACAGGGGGCAGGCAATGAGCAGTTCTTC
TRBV6-6	-	-	TRBJ2-7	CASRGGEQYF	TGTGCCAGCCGAGGGGGGGAGCAGTACTTC
TRBV6-6	once	-	TRBJ1-2	CASSPWGARLYGYTF	TGTGCCAGCAGTCCCTGGGGCGCAAGACTCTATGGCTACACCTTC
TRBV19	-	TRBD1	TRBJ2-1	CASSDTGVMSNEQFF	TGTGCCAGTAGTGACACAGGGGTTATGAGCAATGAGCAGTTCTTC
TRBV6-5	few	TRBD1	TRBJ2-7	CASKGQGVSYEQYF	TGTGCCAGCAAGGGACAGGGGGTTTCCTACGAGCAGTACTTC
TRBV7-9	-	TRBD1	TRBJ1-1	CASSPPGTGSTEAFF	TGTGCCAGCAGCCCTCCCGGGACAGGGAGCACTGAAGCTTTCTTT
TRBV2	-	-	TRBJ1-1	CASGQQTEAFF	TGTGCCAGTGGACAGCAGACGGAAGCTTTCTTT
TRBV30	-	-	TRBJ2-7	CAWSSIQSSWGYEQYF	TGTGCCTGGAGTTCCATACAGTCCTCGTGGGGCTACGAGCAGTACTTC
TRBV19	once	-	TRBJ2-7	CASSMGGYGEQYF	TGTGCCAGTAGTATGGGCGGGTACGGCGAGCAGTACTTC
TRBV19	-	TRBD1	TRBJ2-1	CASSIIVGRTGGREQFF	TGTGCCAGTAGTATTATAGTCGGGCGCACAGGGGGCCGTGAGCAGTTCTTC
TRBV7-2	-	TRBD1	TRBJ1-6	CASSLPTGWESPLHF	TGTGCCAGCAGCTTACCGACAGGGTGGGAGTCACCCCTCCACTTT
TRBV5-3	once	TRBD1	TRBJ2-7	CARRTGTGGYEQYF	TGTGCCAGAAGGACCGGGACAGGGGGTTACGAGCAGTACTTC
TRBV30	once	-	TRBJ1-2	CAWGNNYGYTF	TGTGCCTGGGGAAACAACTATGGCTACACCTTC
TRBV3-1/TRBV3-2	-	-	TRBJ2-7	CASSPPAGNYEQYF	TGTGCCAGCAGCCCCCCGGCGGGAAACTACGAGCAGTACTTC
TRBV5-1	-	-	TRBJ1-2	CASSLGSDHGYTF	TGCGCCAGCAGCTTGGGCTCAGATCATGGCTACACCTTC
TRBV21-1	-	-	TRBJ1-6	CASSSCPGDRSIESPLHF	TGTGCCAGCAGCTCCTGCCCCGGGGACAGGTCGATAGAATCACCCCTCCACTTT
TRBV20-1	-	-	TRBJ2-5	CSARDRETQYF	TGCAGTGCTAGAGATCGAGAGACCCAGTACTTC
TRBV20-1	-	-	TRBJ2-5	CSAWWGETQYF	TGCAGTGCTTGGTGGGGGGAGACCCAGTACTTC
TRBV29-1	-	-	TRBJ2-7	CSVTDKSSYEQYF	TGCAGCGTCACGGACAAGAGCTCCTACGAGCAGTACTTC
TRBV28	-	-	TRBJ2-7	CASSLGLASLEQYF	TGTGCCAGCAGTTTAGGGCTAGCGAGTTTGGAGCAGTACTTC